The clone carrying this T cell receptor beta chain has more than one count but fewer than ten. The target antigen is unknown. The second PCR ran roughly 6 to 11 cycles with a sample-barcoded 5' primer and J-beta primers. One entry per CDR3 protein, called by TCRdb with MiXCR from the 5' RACE reads. In the table there are 750,000 or so distinct CDR3 sequences, roughly 25% of which are singletons. Isolation of PBMCs gave at least 7 million cells per sample. V lost 6 bases and J 4 bases, leaving 7 bases between the germline ends. This CDR3 contains 13 residues. Germline CDR1 SEHNR, CDR2 FQNEAQ (reference sequence). This sample is drawn from a study of blood T cells in healthy people across ages. Notes on the study in general: A roughly linear age-dependent decrease characterized TCR beta diversity per million T cells.

These data also formed part of another study, on T cells of mothers and their children. That paper states: Three healthy Caucasian mothers, along with their six children, served as the donors.

The sample taken for sequencing was blood. V usage is TRBV7-9 and J usage is TRBJ2-6; D unresolved. This TCR was recovered from a boy aged 5-17 years in good health. The CDR3 is CASRPAGANVLTF. For the CDR3, the DNA is TGTGCCAGCAGGCCAGCCGGGGCCAACGTCCTGACTTTC. Supplemented by reference TRBV7-9 and TRBJ2-6, the full variable domain reads DTGVSQNPRHKITKRGQNVTFRCDPISEHNRLYWYRQTLGQGPEFLTYFQNEAQLEKSRLLSDRFSAERPKGSFSTLEIQRTEQGDSAMYLCASRPAGANVLTFGAGSRLTVL.